The next 4 T cell receptor beta chains were all read from a single sample in a study of CD8 T cells in ankylosing spondylitis. General study points: About 8 highly homologous variants made up a TCR beta motif, and this motif appeared characteristic of ankylosing spondylitis blood.

TCRdb recomputed calls from the 5' RACE reads with MiXCR, one row per CDR3 protein. There are 450,000 to 550,000 distinct CDR3 sequences in the sample; about 5.7% occur only once, and roughly 3.5% lies in the top ten. No antigen has been identified for these receptors. The sequencing sample was made of blood, either unsorted or a sorted T cell fraction (not recorded which). The receptors here all came from a male donor with ankylosing spondylitis.

In this sample, this clonotype turned up many times. The chain joins TRBV7-2 to TRBJ2-3, with 9 bases that match TRBD1. With V trimmed by 2 bases and J by 4 bases, 4 bases remained unmatched. CDR3 length: 15 amino acids. CDR1 SGHTA and CDR2 FQGNSA come from the germline V gene. CDR3 region: CASSLMGQGSDTQYF. The CDR3 DNA follows: TGTGCCAGCAGCTTAATGGGACAGGGATCAGATACGCAGTATTTT.

This rearrangement joins TRBV15 to TRBJ2-1, with 12 bases that match TRBD2. The V and J ends lost 0 bases and 9 bases, in that order; junction bases with no gene match: 6. The CDR3 has 16 amino acids. The germline gives CDR1 LNHNV, CDR2 YYDKDF (reference sequence). The CDR3 DNA is TGTGCCACCAGCAGAGATCCTAGCGGGGGGGCCATTGAGCAGTTCTTC. Its translation: CATSRDPSGGAIEQFF.

This clonotype was seen at least ten times. V usage is TRBV13 and J usage is TRBJ1-2; D is uncertain. V lost 5 bases to trimming and J lost 4 bases, with 23 bases between them. The CDR3 totals 17 residues. Germline loops: CDR1 PRHDT, CDR2 FYEKMQ (reference sequence). CDR3 amino acids: CASSPLRPFPRGYGYTF. For the CDR3, the DNA is TGTGCCAGCAGCCCCTTAAGGCCATTTCCTCGGGGCTATGGCTACACCTTC. The variable domain in full, completed from reference TRBV13 and TRBJ1-2, reads AAGVIQSPRHLIKEKRETATLKCYPIPRHDTVYWYQQGPGQDPQFLISFYEKMQSDKGSIPDRFSAQQFSDYHSELNMSSLELGDSALYFCASSPLRPFPRGYGYTFGSGTRLTVV.

This clonotype came up a few times. The chain uses TRBV6-4 and TRBJ2-3; D gene uncertain. The V end was cut by 7 bases, the J end by 2 bases, with 19 bases between. From germline, CDR1 is MRHNA and CDR2 SNTAGT. This CDR3 is built from 16 residues. The CDR3 loop reads CASKDTPWQNTDTQYF. CDR3 nucleotides: TGTGCCAGCAAAGACACCCCGTGGCAGAACACAGATACGCAGTATTTT.